This TCR beta chain was recovered during a study of T cells and Merkel cell carcinoma outcomes. The CDR3 totals 14 residues. The germline gives CDR1 LNHDA, CDR2 SQIVND (reference sequence). Trimming shortened V by 2 bases and J by 2 bases, and 6 bases separated the two germline ends. Study-wide findings and caveats: Reportedly, T-cell repertoire with density predicts Merkel cell carcinoma outcomes.

In regard to this clone: No antigen is known for it.

The repertoire was sequenced with immunoSEQ multiplex PCR; TCRdb's copy has only in-frame clones and lacks some. Of about 500 clones in the sample, about 89% are singletons; the top ten hold about an eighth. The V gene is TRBV19, the J gene TRBJ1-4; tentatively, D is TRBD1 (5 bases). The TCR originated in a human donor with Merkel cell carcinoma. Input material: tumor tissue from Merkel cell carcinoma. The CDR3 region has the DNA TGTGCCAGTAGTATATGGGGGACTAATGAAAAACTGTTTTTT. This sequence encodes CASSIWGTNEKLFF.